These 2 T cell receptor beta chains came from one sample sequenced in a study of T cell changes during pregnancy in multiple sclerosis. Repertoires were generated with immunoSEQ multiplex PCR, while TCRdb's copy carries only in-frame clones and drops some. The sample holds fewer than 110,000 clones, more than 85% seen once. The sequencing used peripheral blood, collected in the second trimester of pregnancy. The receptors were sampled from a female donor with multiple sclerosis, enrolled in a pregnancy study.

In this sample, this clone turned up once. This chain connects TRBV5-5 to TRBJ2-3, with 9 bases identical to TRBD1. Germline V gene sequence: CDR1 SGHKS, CDR2 YYEKEE (reference sequence). The CDR3 runs 16 residues. Germline trimming cut 0 bases from V and 6 bases from J; bases unmatched to any gene: 8. The CDR3 coding sequence is TGTGCCAGCAGCTTGGCAGGGACAGGGTATTGGGATACGCAGTATTTT. It is translated as CASSLAGTGYWDTQYF.

The chain employs TRBV7-9 and TRBJ2-7, with 9 bases lining up with TRBD2. The junction had 8 bases not matched to a gene; V was cut back by 1 base and J by 1 base. Looked up from germline, CDR1 is SEHNR and CDR2 is FQNEAQ (reference sequence). CDR3 size: 17 residues. CDR3 region: CASSLGLAGKPSYEQYF. In DNA, the CDR3 is TGTGCCAGCAGCTTAGGGCTAGCGGGAAAACCTTCCTACGAGCAGTACTTC.